A selection of T cell receptor beta chains follows, all from one sample in a study of graft-versus-host responses after intestinal transplantation. TCRdb's copy holds only in-frame clones and misses some; the assay was immunoSEQ multiplex PCR. The repertoire holds roughly 100,000 clones, with roughly 90% as singletons. These TCRs are of unknown antigen specificity. The sample in question was unstimulated CD4+ T cells sorted from spleen or lymph node cells, obtained before intestinal transplant. The source of these receptors is a human donor who received an intestinal transplant. Each CDR3 is given with its conserved first and last residue. The D gene is left open where the match is weak. For some rows the clone size is stated as once, few or many, or as a class when expanded; others skip it.

v_gene	j_gene	abundance	len	d_gene	CDR3nt	CDR3aa
TRBV5-4	TRBJ2-5	-	15	TRBD2	TGTGCCAGCAGCTACCGACTAGCGGGGGAAGAGACCCAGTACTTC	CASSYRLAGEETQYF
TRBV6-5	TRBJ2-6	-	15	-	TGTGCCAGCAGTTACGACAGCTCTGGGGCCAACGTCCTGACTTTC	CASSYDSSGANVLTF
TRBV28	TRBJ2-1	-	14	-	TGTGCCAGCAGTCCACCGTTGGTGTACAATGAGCAGTTCTTC	CASSPPLVYNEQFF
TRBV5-1	TRBJ2-2	once	14	-	TGCGCCAGCAGCTTGGGGACCAACACCGGGGAGCTGTTTTTT	CASSLGTNTGELFF
TRBV6-1	TRBJ1-2	-	12	-	TGTGCCAGCAGTGTTGAAGCGAGTGGCTACACCTTC	CASSVEASGYTF
TRBV9	TRBJ2-1	-	15	TRBD1	TGTGCCAGCAGCCCCCCGACAGGGCGGAACAATGAGCAGTTCTTC	CASSPPTGRNNEQFF
TRBV29-1	TRBJ2-7	once	14	TRBD2	TGCAGCACCTCGACTAGCGGGAGCTCGTACGAGCAGTACTTC	CSTSTSGSSYEQYF
TRBV2	TRBJ1-5	-	12	TRBD1	TGTGCCAGCAGTACAGGGGTTCAGCCCCAGCATTTT	CASSTGVQPQHF
TRBV4-1	TRBJ1-4	-	18	-	TGCGCCAGCAGCCAAGTTGGACTTCCTATTGCAACTAATGAAAAACTGTTTTTT	CASSQVGLPIATNEKLFF
TRBV13	TRBJ2-7	-	15	-	TGTGCCAGCAGCGTAAGGGGGAGTGGGACCTACGAGCAGTACTTC	CASSVRGSGTYEQYF
TRBV4-2	TRBJ1-3	-	17	TRBD1	TGTGCCAGCAGCCAAGAGAGTCCCAGGGGGCTTGGAAACACCATATATTTT	CASSQESPRGLGNTIYF
TRBV5-1	TRBJ2-3	-	16	TRBD2	TGCGCCAGCAGCTTGTTCCCTAGCGGGGATACAGATACGCAGTATTTT	CASSLFPSGDTDTQYF